One and the same sample provided the 2 T cell receptor beta chains below, sequenced in a study of T cells in Graves' hyperthyroidism and ophthalmopathy. TCR beta CDR3 regions were amplified from RNA transcripts. Initially, a first-round RT-PCR of the TCR CDR3 employed the HTBI primer set. TCRdb passed the multiplex PCR reads through MiXCR, listing each CDR3 protein once. The sample consists of about 610,000 distinct CDR3 sequences, approximately 15% of them appearing once. Sequenced input: blood. Receptor source: a woman between 40 and 50 years old with Graves' ophthalmopathy.

There are many counts of this clonotype. Sequence at one end of the junction differs from germline and may be a read error. The chain is built from TRBV6-2 or TRBV6-3 and TRBJ2-7, with D possibly being TRBD1 (6 bases). This CDR3 is 14 amino acids long. Germline CDR1 MNHEY, CDR2 SVGEGT. Here the CDR3 reads CASSDSDRPYEQYF. CDR3 in DNA: TGTGCCAGCAGTGACTCGGACAGACCCTACGAGCAGTACTTC.

There are many counts of this clonotype. This chain connects TRBV6-1 to TRBJ2-2, with D possibly being TRBD2 (6 bases). The length of the CDR3 is 16 residues. Germline V gene lookup returns CDR1 MNHNS and CDR2 SASEGT. Trimming removed 4 bases at V and 0 bases at J, with 12 bases between. For the CDR3, the DNA is TGTGCCAGCAGTGGGGGGGTTCTAACGAACACCGGGGAGCTGTTTTTT. This gives the protein CASSGGVLTNTGELFF.